This T cell receptor (beta chain) was captured in a study of control samples from healthy donors and cancer patients. V trimming: 3 bases; J trimming: 1 base; junction bases outside the gene matches: 6. The CDR3 extends over 16 amino acids. CDR1 and CDR2 (germline): LNHDA, SQIVND (reference sequence). This table comes from immunoSEQ multiplex PCR, and its TCRdb copy is limited to in-frame clones, with some not included. The profile shows roughly 190,000 clones, roughly nine tenths of them singletons. The chain links TRBV19 to TRBJ2-3; 8 positions match TRBD2. The origin of this receptor is a woman aged 25 to 39 in good health. The specimen sequenced was blood. Written as DNA, the CDR3 is TGTGCCAGTAGTATTCGGGCGCGGGGGGGCACAGATACGCAGTATTTT. Protein sequence: CASSIRARGGTDTQYF.